This TCR beta chain was identified in a study of blood T cell repertoires in COVID-19. Study summary: The United States, Italy and Spain were the sources of the acute and convalescent COVID-19 samples. From T cells, B-cell-depleted T cells, or PBMCs came the material, which was cDNA or gDNA.

Germline CDR1 and CDR2: WNHNN and SYGVQD (reference sequence). The J segment lost 7 bases and the V segment lost 8 bases, leaving 11 bases of the junction unmatched. This CDR3 spans 15 amino acids. How the authors handled the data: Quantification of nucleated cells was approximated via reference gene primer amplification. Profiled with immunoSEQ multiplex PCR; TCRdb holds only in-frame clones, not every one. V and J calls plus clone size are reproduced from that table; the DNA served to infer D and trimming. The sample lists some 110,000 clones; 86% were seen once. V gene TRBV10-1 combines with J gene TRBJ2-1; 10 bases fit TRBD2. The receptor comes from a human donor in a cohort sampled during active COVID-19. The sequencing sample was made of peripheral blood. The CDR3 is CASSPSGRIGNEQFF. The CDR3, as DNA: TGCGCCAGCTCGCCTAGCGGGAGAATTGGAAATGAGCAGTTCTTC.